The clone carrying this TCR beta chain came up a few times. Its target is not known. This record comes from a study of immune cell composition in non-small cell lung cancer. Study-level points and caveats: Squamous lung tumours showed higher top 10 clone scores and clonality than adenocarcinomas. Tumour-associated clones >0.5% occurred in approximately 34% of adenocarcinomas, roughly 80% of squamous.

Using immunoSEQ multiplex PCR, the repertoire was profiled, and TCRdb retains in-frame clones only, with some absent. Among 7,000 to 8,000 clones listed, 65% to 75% were seen once. Germline CDR1 MNHNS, CDR2 SASEGT. V dropped 5 bases and J dropped 7 bases, with 9 bases sitting between them. The length of the CDR3 is 12 residues. The TCR was taken from a human donor with non-small cell lung cancer. This chain connects TRBV6-1 to TRBJ1-5, with D uncertain. The material sequenced was lung tumor tissue. The CDR3: CASSQRGQPQHF. DNA for the CDR3: TGTGCCAGCAGTCAGCGAGGGCAGCCCCAGCATTTT.